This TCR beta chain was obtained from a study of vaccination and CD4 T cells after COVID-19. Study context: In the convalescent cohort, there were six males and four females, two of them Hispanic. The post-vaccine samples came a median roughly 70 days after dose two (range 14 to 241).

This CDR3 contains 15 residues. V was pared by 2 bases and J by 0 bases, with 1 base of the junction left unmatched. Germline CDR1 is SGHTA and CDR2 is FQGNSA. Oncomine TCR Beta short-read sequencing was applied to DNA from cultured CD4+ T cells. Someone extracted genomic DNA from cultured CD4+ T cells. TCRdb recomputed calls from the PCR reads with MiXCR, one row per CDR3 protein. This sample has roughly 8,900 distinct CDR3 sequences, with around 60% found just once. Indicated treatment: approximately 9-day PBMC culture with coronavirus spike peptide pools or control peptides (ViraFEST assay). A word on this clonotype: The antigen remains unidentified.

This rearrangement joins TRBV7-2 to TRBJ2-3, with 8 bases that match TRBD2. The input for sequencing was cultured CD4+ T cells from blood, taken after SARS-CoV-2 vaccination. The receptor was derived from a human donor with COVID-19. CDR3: CASSLSGRSTDTQYF. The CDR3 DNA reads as TGTGCCAGCAGCTTAAGCGGGAGAAGCACAGATACGCAGTATTTT.